This T cell receptor beta chain was obtained from a study of blood T cell repertoires in COVID-19. Study overall: The United States, Italy and Spain were the sources of the acute and convalescent COVID-19 samples. Sources were T cells, B-cell-depleted T cells, or PBMCs; the material itself was cDNA or gDNA.

Authors' processing steps: Amplifying reference gene primers gave estimates of nucleated cell counts. Clones were sequenced by immunoSEQ multiplex PCR, and TCRdb holds only the in-frame ones, with some missing. V and J calls and clone size are as listed in that table; D and trimming were resolved from the DNA. Among approximately 97,000 clones listed, around 87% were seen once. The germline V gene encodes CDR1 LNHDA and CDR2 SQIVND (reference sequence). The V gene lost 1 base and the J gene lost 3 bases, with 12 bases spanning the gap. The CDR3 totals 15 residues. Sequencing was done on a sample of peripheral blood. The chain links TRBV19 to TRBJ2-5; a possible D gene is TRBD1 (6 bases). The sequence came from a human donor in a cohort sampled during active COVID-19. CDR3 in DNA: TGTGCCAGTAGTATAGGAAATACAGGGAAAGAGACCCAGTACTTC. Translated: CASSIGNTGKETQYF.